The present TCR beta chain was sequenced within a study of regulatory T cells. CDR1 MNHNS and CDR2 SASEGT come from the germline V gene. The V gene lost 1 base and the J gene lost 1 base, with 6 bases spanning the gap. CDR3 length: 14 residues. Patients aged 2 to 39 years had fewer naive T cells. CD4+ cells were sorted into CD25-high CD127-low regulatory cells and CD25-low CD127-high conventional cells. The primer mix had 52 TRBV and 13 TRBJ primers. Assay used: immunoSEQ multiplex PCR; TCRdb lists only in-frame clones, some missing. Here the sample spans around 29,000 clones, 85% to 95% being singletons. A word on this clone: Its target is unknown.

Findings of the study overall: Hydrophobic residues at CDR3 positions 6 and 7 were enriched in conventional CD4+ T cells of CD3G-deficient patients.

V usage is TRBV6-1 and J usage is TRBJ2-3; maybe TRBD1 (6 bases). This TCR was sampled from a child younger than 10 with CD3G deficiency. The specimen sequenced was conventional CD4+ T cells sorted from blood. This chain's CDR3 is CASSEDRGTDTQYF. The DNA of the CDR3 is TGTGCCAGCAGTGAAGACAGGGGCACAGATACGCAGTATTTT.